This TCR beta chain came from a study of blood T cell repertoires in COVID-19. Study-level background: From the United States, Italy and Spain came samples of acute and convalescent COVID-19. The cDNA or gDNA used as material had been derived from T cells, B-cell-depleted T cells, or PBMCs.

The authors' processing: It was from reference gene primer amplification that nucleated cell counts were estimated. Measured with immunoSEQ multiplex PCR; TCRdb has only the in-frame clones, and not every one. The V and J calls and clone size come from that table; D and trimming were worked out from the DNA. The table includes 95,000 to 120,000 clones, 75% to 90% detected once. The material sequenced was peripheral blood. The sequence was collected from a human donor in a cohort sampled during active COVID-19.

The CDR3 loop reads CASSFTGGKGTEAFF. DNA of the CDR3: TGTGCCAGCAGCTTCACAGGGGGCAAAGGCACTGAAGCTTTCTTT. The genes are TRBV7-2 and TRBJ1-1; 9 bases are shared with TRBD1. The CDR3 has 15 amino acids. CDR1 and CDR2 from the germline V gene are SGHTA and FQGNSA. Unmatched junction bases numbered 6, after V lost 3 bases and J lost 4 bases.